The 5 T cell receptor beta chains reported below all come from one sample, sequenced in a study of T cell responses to AZD1222 COVID-19 vaccine (dated by TCRdb to about 2021). The library was produced with the immunoSEQ multiplex PCR assay. TCRdb limited this immuneACCESS table to in-frame rearrangements with V and J called. A share of clones is missing; checked studies link under half to unresolved V genes, and the rest is unexplained. This sample lists under 130,000 clones; around 91% were detected once. The ten largest clonotypes hold 45% of the sample. The label giving this sample's time point can be read as: baseline before first vaccination. Specimen: peripheral blood, collected on day 0 of AZD1222 vaccination. All receptors derive from an adult in good health.

This chain links TRBV7-2 with TRBJ1-5; 7 positions agree with TRBD1. The CDR3 loop spans 15 amino acids. Trimming at V came to 6 bases and at J to 0 bases, leaving 5 bases not matched to a gene. The germline gives CDR1 SGHTA, CDR2 FQGNSA. CDR3 amino acids: CASRPTGASNQPQHF. CDR3 nucleotide sequence: TGTGCCAGCAGGCCTACAGGGGCTAGCAATCAGCCCCAGCATTTT.

This chain links TRBV12-3 or TRBV12-4 with TRBJ1-3, with TRBD1 identical over 9 bases. The V segment lost 8 bases and the J segment 8 bases; nucleotides outside the gene matches: 7. This CDR3 is built from 13 residues. CDR3 residues: CASRGTGIYTIYF. CDR3 coding DNA: TGTGCCAGCCGAGGGACAGGGATATACACCATATATTTT.

The chain carries TRBV30 and TRBJ1-2; D gene unclear. The germline V and J ends were trimmed by 4 bases and 10 bases, with 19 bases remaining between them. Germline V lookup: CDR1 GTSNPN, CDR2 SVGIG (reference sequence). The length of the CDR3 is 13 residues. Written as DNA, the CDR3 is TGTGCCTGGACCTCCCCCCCAGCCCAGGACTACACCTTC. This translates into CAWTSPPAQDYTF.

CDR3 region: CSGQGNNEQFF. The CDR3 DNA is TGCAGTGGACAGGGAAACAATGAGCAGTTCTTC. The V call is TRBV20-1, the J call TRBJ2-1; 7 bases map to TRBD1. The CDR3 loop spans 11 amino acids. The V gene's germline CDR1 is DFQATT and CDR2 SNEGSKA (reference sequence). V was pared by 7 bases and J by 5 bases, with 2 bases of the junction left unmatched.

This chain uses TRBV28 with TRBJ1-6; 10 bases line up with TRBD1. The CDR3 runs 15 residues. J was trimmed by 9 bases and V by 6 bases; bases with no gene match: 8. From germline, CDR1 is MDHEN and CDR2 SYDVKM. The CDR3 region has the DNA TGTGCCAGCAGCTCCGCCGGGACAGGGGTTTCACCCCTCCACTTT. Protein product: CASSSAGTGVSPLHF.